These 12 T cell receptor beta chains came from one sample sequenced in a study of T cells expressing NK-cell markers. TCRdb reprocessed the 5' RACE reads and keeps a single row for each CDR3 protein, giving no DNA. The listing records roughly 180,000 distinct CDR3 sequences. Sequences were obtained from blood T cells: a sorted CD56 or NKG2C T cell subset, CD4+ or CD8+ T cells, or bulk PBMC T cells (not recorded which). The receptors stem from a woman aged 18-69 years in good health.

This chain connects TRBV4-1 to TRBJ2-1; the D call from TCRdb, TRBD2, cannot be confirmed without DNA. The germline V gene encodes CDR1 MGHRA and CDR2 YSYEKL. The CDR3 extends over 17 amino acids. CDR3 region: CASSQGASGRAVYEQFF.

The CDR3 here is CSATYSGRAREQYF. This rearrangement joins TRBV20-1 to TRBJ2-7; as DNA is missing, the TRBD2 call by TCRdb cannot be tested. Germline CDR1 and CDR2: DFQATT and SNEGSKA (reference sequence). CDR3 length equals 14 residues.

V and J are TRBV7-2 and TRBJ1-2. Germline lookup yields CDR1 SGHTA and CDR2 FQGNSA. The CDR3 is 13 residues long. This CDR3 reads CASSSNRDYGYTF.

The chain uses TRBV3-1 and TRBJ1-4; with no DNA, the TCRdb D assignment of TRBD1 cannot be verified. The CDR3 sequence is 16 residues long. Germline V CDR1 and CDR2: LGHDT, YNNKEL (reference sequence). The CDR3 protein is CASSLIFGQGGEKLFF.

The chain couples TRBV5-1 to TRBJ1-1. In germline, CDR1 is SGHRS, CDR2 YFSETQ. The CDR3 extends over 12 amino acids. The CDR3 spells CASKYSETEAFF.

The chain uses TRBV4-2 and TRBJ2-2; lacking DNA, the TRBD2 call made by TCRdb goes unchecked. In germline, CDR1 is LGHNA, CDR2 YNFKEQ. CDR3 length: 17 residues. CDR3: CASSAAEGRFHTGELFF.

This chain links TRBV15 with TRBJ2-1. The germline gives CDR1 LNHNV, CDR2 YYDKDF (reference sequence). The CDR3 spans 15 residues. The chain's CDR3 is CATSRDRPTLNEQFF.

The chain recombines TRBV24-1 with TRBJ2-1; lacking DNA, the TRBD1 call made by TCRdb goes unchecked. CDR3 length: 14 residues. From germline, CDR1 is KGHDR and CDR2 SFDVKD. The CDR3 reads CATSAQGASNEQFF.

The rearrangement uses TRBV21-1 and TRBJ2-7; TCRdb picks TRBD2, but there is no DNA to check that call. TRBV21-1 is reported as a pseudogene. This CDR3 spans 12 amino acids. This CDR3 reads CASAPPSYEQYF.

The chain joins TRBV5-1 to TRBJ2-7. CDR1 is SGHRS, CDR2 YFSETQ, per germline. The CDR3 extends over 13 amino acids. The CDR3 protein is CASKKIDGYEQYF.

This sequence joins TRBV20-1 and TRBJ2-5; the D call from TCRdb, TRBD2, cannot be confirmed without DNA. The CDR3 consists of 13 residues. CDR1 is DFQATT, CDR2 SNEGSKA, per germline (reference sequence). The CDR3 loop is CSAGVTRQETQYF.

This chain uses TRBV5-6 with TRBJ2-4; TCRdb's D call, TRBD1, is unchecked because there is no DNA. The CDR3 totals 18 residues. CDR1 and CDR2 (germline): SGHDT, YYEEEE. CDR3 sequence: CASSLLGQQSDSRDIQYF.